This is a list of T cell receptor beta chains from one sample in a study of cytotoxic CD8 clonotypes in ibrutinib-treated CLL. The protocol was immunoSEQ multiplex PCR, while the TCRdb copy is restricted to in-frame clones and leaves out a portion. The top ten clones hold about 4.5% of a sample with 150,000 to 200,000 clones, around 80% of them seen once. The material was PBMCs, obtained after 24 months of ibrutinib treatment. The receptors shown here come from a human donor with chronic lymphocytic leukemia. Both conserved end residues are part of each CDR3. D genes are given only for firm matches. Size values are once, few and many counts, or a class for expanded clones, and some rows have none.

clone_size	v_call	d_call	j_call	cdr3_aa	cdr3_nt
few	TRBV11-1	NA	TRBJ1-2	CASSLERDYGYTF	TGTGCCAGCAGCTTAGAGAGGGATTATGGCTACACCTTC
NA	TRBV6-1	TRBD2	TRBJ2-3	CASSEALGGMTDTQYF	TGTGCCAGCAGTGAAGCATTGGGGGGGATGACAGATACGCAGTATTTT
few	TRBV29-1	TRBD2	TRBJ2-1	CSVDFPSGAYNEQFF	TGCAGCGTTGACTTCCCTAGCGGGGCCTACAATGAGCAGTTCTTC
NA	TRBV7-9	TRBD1	TRBJ2-1	CASSLRRDRGNEQFF	TGTGCCAGCAGCTTACGCCGGGACAGGGGAAATGAGCAGTTCTTC
few	TRBV5-1	NA	TRBJ1-1	CASSLGSSMNTEAFF	TGCGCCAGCAGCTTGGGGTCAAGCATGAACACTGAAGCTTTCTTT
NA	TRBV28	NA	TRBJ2-3	CASSSRRDTQYF	TGTGCCAGCAGTTCCAGAAGAGATACGCAGTATTTT
NA	TRBV2	TRBD2	TRBJ2-7	CASSGTSGGYEQYF	TGTGCCAGCAGTGGGACTAGCGGGGGATACGAGCAGTACTTC
once	TRBV30	NA	TRBJ1-5	CAWSQGAGTLPQHF	TGTGCCTGGAGTCAAGGGGCAGGGACCTTACCCCAGCATTTT
NA	TRBV15	NA	TRBJ1-5	CATSRGGQPQHF	TGTGCCACCAGCAGAGGGGGCCAGCCCCAGCATTTT
NA	TRBV28	TRBD1	TRBJ2-1	CASSFTGARPNEQFF	TGTGCCAGCAGTTTTACAGGGGCTCGACCTAATGAGCAGTTCTTC
once	TRBV5-1	NA	TRBJ2-7	CASSLTGGAFPSEQYF	TGCGCCAGCAGCTTGACCGGCGGGGCGTTCCCATCCGAGCAGTACTTC
NA	TRBV7-2	NA	TRBJ1-2	CASSLVRVGGYTF	TGTGCCAGCAGCTTAGTGCGTGTGGGTGGCTACACCTTC
NA	TRBV11-2	NA	TRBJ2-2	CGSGRPTGELFF	TGTGGTTCCGGTAGGCCCACCGGGGAGCTGTTTTTT
NA	TRBV7-8	TRBD2	TRBJ2-5	CASSLGVQGGLADIKTQYF	TGTGCCAGCAGCTTAGGAGTGCAGGGAGGACTAGCGGACATTAAGACCCAGTACTTC
NA	TRBV13	NA	TRBJ1-1	CASSAPMNTEAFF	TGTGCCAGCAGCGCCCCCATGAACACTGAAGCTTTCTTT
NA	TRBV19	TRBD1	TRBJ2-7	CASSPGQGAYEQYF	TGTGCCAGCAGCCCGGGACAGGGGGCCTACGAGCAGTACTTC
NA	TRBV28	TRBD2	TRBJ2-7	CASSLWREGLDEQYF	TGTGCCAGCAGTTTGTGGCGGGAGGGCCTAGACGAGCAGTACTTC
NA	TRBV5-5	TRBD1	TRBJ1-2	CASSSGQGSYGYTF	TGTGCCAGCAGCTCGGGACAGGGCTCCTATGGCTACACCTTC
NA	TRBV18	TRBD1	TRBJ2-6	CASSLSIQGTGANVLTF	TGTGCCAGCTCACTTTCTATACAGGGGACTGGGGCCAACGTCCTGACTTTC
NA	TRBV28	TRBD1	TRBJ1-5	CASSTTGGASQPQHF	TGTGCCAGCAGCACTACAGGGGGCGCAAGTCAGCCCCAGCATTTT
once	TRBV25-1	NA	TRBJ2-3	CASSAGVDTQYF	TGTGCCAGCAGTGCTGGGGTAGATACGCAGTATTTT
NA	TRBV6-1	NA	TRBJ1-5	CASSPDSNQPQHF	TGTGCCAGCAGTCCCGACAGCAATCAGCCCCAGCATTTT
NA	TRBV19	NA	TRBJ2-3	CASSIDRGDTQYF	TGTGCCAGTAGTATAGATCGGGGAGATACGCAGTATTTT
NA	TRBV19	TRBD1	TRBJ1-5	CASTMDREAQPQHF	TGTGCCAGTACCATGGACAGGGAGGCTCAGCCCCAGCATTTT
NA	TRBV28	NA	TRBJ1-2	CASSLFWTGNNYGYTF	TGTGCCAGCAGTTTATTTTGGACGGGGAATAACTATGGCTACACCTTC
NA	TRBV19	TRBD1	TRBJ2-4	CATTGGLAKNIQYF	TGTGCCACTACAGGGGGCCTCGCCAAAAACATTCAGTACTTC